This TCR beta chain originates from a study of CD8+CD57+ T cells in acquired aplastic anemia. The study, taken as a whole, reports: CD8+ Simpson's diversity showed no significant patient-control difference.

The CDR3 has 13 amino acids, counting both end residues. Germline V gene data show CDR1 as SEHNR and CDR2 as FQNEAQ (reference sequence). About this clonotype itself: Its target is unknown. The CDR3 does not end in the conserved phenylalanine or tryptophan, so this is likely a read error. The DNA is left out, because the CDR3 cannot be placed on it with certainty; the CDR3 is given as TCRdb lists it.

Genomic DNA served as template for TCR beta VDJ and CDR3 profiling. Each CDR3 protein is one row after TCRdb ran MiXCR on the reads. Of 400,000 to 450,000 distinct CDR3 sequences listed, roughly 68% are singletons. This TCR came from a human donor in good health, serving as a control. The chain is built from TRBV7-9 and TRBJ2-3; the table's D call of TRBD1 was not tested on the DNA. The sequenced sample consisted of sorted CD4+, CD8+, or CD8+CD57+ T cells (not recorded which) from PBMCs. CDR3 in amino acids: CASSLGDRGNSPL.